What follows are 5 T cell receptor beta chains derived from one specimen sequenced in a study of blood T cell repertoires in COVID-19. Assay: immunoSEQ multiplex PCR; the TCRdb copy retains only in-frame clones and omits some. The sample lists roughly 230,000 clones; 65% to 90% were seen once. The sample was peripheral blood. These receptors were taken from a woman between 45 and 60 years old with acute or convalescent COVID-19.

For the CDR3, the DNA is TGTGCCAGCAGCCTTCCGGGATTAGCCTACGAGCAGTACTTC. Translating gives CASSLPGLAYEQYF. V and J are TRBV3-1 (or the pseudogene TRBV3-2) and TRBJ2-7; D might be TRBD2 (5 bases). Between the trimmed V and J ends, which lost 4 bases and 2 bases, there was a span of 12 bases. This CDR3 comprises 14 residues. The germline V gene has CDR1 LGHDT and CDR2 YNNKEL (reference sequence).

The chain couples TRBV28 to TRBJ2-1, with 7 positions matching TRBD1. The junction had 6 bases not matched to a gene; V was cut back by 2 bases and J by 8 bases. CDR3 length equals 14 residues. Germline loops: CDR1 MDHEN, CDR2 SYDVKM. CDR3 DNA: TGTGCCAGCAGTTTAAAGGGGGCTGGGGATGAGCAGTTCTTC. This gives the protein CASSLKGAGDEQFF.

The CDR3, as DNA: TGCGCCAGCAGCCAAGATCCCGGGGGGGCCCCGGAGACCCAGTACTTC. Protein sequence: CASSQDPGGAPETQYF. The chain couples TRBV4-1 to TRBJ2-5, with 8 bases fitting TRBD2. V shed 0 bases, J shed 5 bases, and the junction held 8 bases outside the gene matches. Per germline, CDR1 MGHRA and CDR2 YSYEKL. CDR3 length: 16 residues.

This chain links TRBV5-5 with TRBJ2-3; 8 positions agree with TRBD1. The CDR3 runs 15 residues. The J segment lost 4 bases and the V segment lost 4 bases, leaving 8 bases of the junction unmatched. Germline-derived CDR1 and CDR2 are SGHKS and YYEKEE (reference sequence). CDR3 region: CASSPGQGTADTQYF. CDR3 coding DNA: TGTGCCAGCAGCCCCGGACAGGGAACCGCAGATACGCAGTATTTT.

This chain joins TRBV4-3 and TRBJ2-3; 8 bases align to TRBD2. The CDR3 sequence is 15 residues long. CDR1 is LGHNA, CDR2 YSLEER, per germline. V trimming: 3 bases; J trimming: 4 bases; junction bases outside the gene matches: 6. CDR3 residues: CASSQESGGSDTQYF. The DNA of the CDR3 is TGCGCCAGCAGCCAGGAGAGCGGGGGCTCAGATACGCAGTATTTT.